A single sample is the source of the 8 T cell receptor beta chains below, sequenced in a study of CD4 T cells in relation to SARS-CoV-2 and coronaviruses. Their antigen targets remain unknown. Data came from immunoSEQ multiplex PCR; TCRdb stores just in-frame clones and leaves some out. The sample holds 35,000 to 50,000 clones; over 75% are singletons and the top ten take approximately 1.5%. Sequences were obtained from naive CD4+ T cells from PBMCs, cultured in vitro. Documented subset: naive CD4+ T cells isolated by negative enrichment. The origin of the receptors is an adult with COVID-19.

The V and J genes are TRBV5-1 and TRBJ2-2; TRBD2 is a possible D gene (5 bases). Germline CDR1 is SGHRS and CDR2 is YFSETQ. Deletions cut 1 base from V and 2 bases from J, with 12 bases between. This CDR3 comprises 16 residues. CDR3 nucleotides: TGCGCCAGCAGCTTGACGGCGGGCCTCAACACCGGGGAGCTGTTTTTT. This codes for CASSLTAGLNTGELFF.

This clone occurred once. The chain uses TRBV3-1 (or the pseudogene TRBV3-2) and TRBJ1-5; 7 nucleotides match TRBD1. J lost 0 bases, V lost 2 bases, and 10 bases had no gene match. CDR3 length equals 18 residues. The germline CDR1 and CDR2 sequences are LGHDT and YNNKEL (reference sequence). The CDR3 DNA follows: TGTGCCAGCAGCCAATCCCGGGACAGATACATTAGCAATCAGCCCCAGCATTTT. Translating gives CASSQSRDRYISNQPQHF.

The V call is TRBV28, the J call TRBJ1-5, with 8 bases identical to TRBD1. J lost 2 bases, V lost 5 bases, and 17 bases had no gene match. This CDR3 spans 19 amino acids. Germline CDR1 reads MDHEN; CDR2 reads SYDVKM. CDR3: CASSQAGRQGLYRNQPQHF. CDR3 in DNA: TGTGCCAGCAGTCAAGCTGGGAGACAGGGGTTATATCGCAATCAGCCCCAGCATTTT.

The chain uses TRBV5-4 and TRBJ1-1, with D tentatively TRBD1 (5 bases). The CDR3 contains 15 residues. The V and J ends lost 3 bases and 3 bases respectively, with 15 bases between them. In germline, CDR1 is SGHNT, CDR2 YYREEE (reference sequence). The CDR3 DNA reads TGTGCCAGCAGCTGGGGGTTCGGGGGGGACACTGAAGCTTTCTTT. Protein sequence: CASSWGFGGDTEAFF.

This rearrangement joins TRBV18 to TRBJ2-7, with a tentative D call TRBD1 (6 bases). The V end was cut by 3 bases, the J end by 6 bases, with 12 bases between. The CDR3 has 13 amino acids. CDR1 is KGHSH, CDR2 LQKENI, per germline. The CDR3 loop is CASSPRQGPEQYF. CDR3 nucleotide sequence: TGTGCCAGCTCACCGAGGCAGGGGCCCGAGCAGTACTTC.

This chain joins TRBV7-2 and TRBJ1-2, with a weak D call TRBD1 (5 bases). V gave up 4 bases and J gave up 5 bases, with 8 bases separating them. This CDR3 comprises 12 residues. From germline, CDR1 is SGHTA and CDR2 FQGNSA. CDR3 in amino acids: CASSYRQYGYTF. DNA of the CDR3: TGTGCCAGCAGCTACCGACAGTATGGCTACACCTTC.

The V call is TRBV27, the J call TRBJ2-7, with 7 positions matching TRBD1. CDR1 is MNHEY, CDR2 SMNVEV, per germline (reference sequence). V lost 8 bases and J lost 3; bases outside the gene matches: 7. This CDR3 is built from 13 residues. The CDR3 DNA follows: TGTGCCAGCCGCTTAGACAGGGACTACGAGCAGTACTTC. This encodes CASRLDRDYEQYF.

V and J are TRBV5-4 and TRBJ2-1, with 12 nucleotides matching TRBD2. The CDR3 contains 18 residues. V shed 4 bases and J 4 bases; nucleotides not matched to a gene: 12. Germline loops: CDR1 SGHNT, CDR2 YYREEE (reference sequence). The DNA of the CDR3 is TGTGCCAGCAGCCCCCGGATCGCTAGCGGGAGGGGATACAATGAGCAGTTCTTC. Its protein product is CASSPRIASGRGYNEQFF.